A single sample gave rise to the 13 T cell receptor beta chains below, sequenced in a study of response to subunit inactivated influenza vaccine (dated by TCRdb to 2017 to 2018). Library construction relied on RT-PCR. Data came from an Illumina HiSeq 2500. TCRdb applied fastp at Q25 and MiXCR to the public reads, then kept only in-frame beta chains. Rows merge per CDR3 protein into single entries with the most common DNA and genes. The sample includes 590,000 or so distinct CDR3 sequences, with 14% observed a single time. About 7.4% of the sample is taken by the ten largest. This material consisted of PBMCs from blood, taken approximately 15 days before vaccination. The receptors were sampled from a man over 45 who received an inactivated influenza vaccine. Donor details come from another sample of the same person, matched by shared clones.

This clonotype has more than one count but fewer than ten. J is TRBJ1-5 and V is TRBV21-1; TRBD1 is taken as the D call from the table, unchecked against the DNA. TRBV21-1 counts as a pseudogene. The CDR3 loop spans 16 amino acids. The DNA of the CDR3 is TGTGCCAGCAGCAACCGGGACGGGCATAGCAATCAGCCCCAGCATTTT. This codes for CASSNRDGHSNQPQHF.

The V call is TRBV4-1, the J call TRBJ1-2; D is undetermined. V shed 6 bases and J shed 8 bases, with 13 bases lying between them. The germline gives CDR1 MGHRA, CDR2 YSYEKL. The CDR3 extends over 12 amino acids. The CDR3 DNA reads as TGCGCCAGCAGACGGTCCCGTAGAGGCTACACCTTC. Amino acids: CASRRSRRGYTF.

This clonotype was found once. The rearrangement links TRBV27 to TRBJ2-7; 8 nucleotides agree with TRBD2. CDR1 and CDR2 (germline): MNHEY, SMNVEV (reference sequence). V trimming: 6 bases; J trimming: 1 base; junction bases outside the gene matches: 2. The CDR3 is 13 amino acids. DNA for the CDR3: TGTGCCAGCAGAGCGGGAGCTTCCTACGAGCAGTACTTC. This translates into CASRAGASYEQYF.

In its sample, this clonotype was seen many times. The chain recombines TRBV7-6 with TRBJ2-5; D unresolved. There are 13 residues in the CDR3. Trimming took off 5 bases at V and 1 base at J, with 8 bases between the two ends. Per the germline V gene, CDR1 is SGHVS and CDR2 is FNYEAQ. CDR3 sequence (DNA): TGTGCCAGCAGCCCGCTCTTCCAAGAGACCCAGTACTTC. Protein product: CASSPLFQETQYF. Full variable domain (remainder filled in from reference TRBV7-6 and TRBJ2-5): GAGVSQSPRYKVTKRGQDVALRCDPISGHVSLYWYRQALGQGPEFLTYFNYEAQQDKSGLPNDRFSAERPEGSISTLTIQRTEQRDSAMYRCASSPLFQETQYFGPGTRLLVL.

This clonotype was counted only a few times. CDR3 protein: CASSPGNSGGESSYNEQFF. Here the CDR3 DNA reads TGTGCCAGCAGCCCCGGGAATAGCGGGGGGGAGAGCTCCTACAATGAGCAGTTCTTC. The gene calls are TRBV3-1 and TRBJ2-1; TRBD2 matches at 11 bases. This CDR3 has 19 amino acids. Germline-derived CDR1 and CDR2 are LGHDT and YNNKEL (reference sequence). Trimming took 4 bases from V and 0 from J; bases not matched to a gene: 11.

The V and J genes are TRBV6-2 or TRBV6-3 and TRBJ2-1; TRBD2 might be the D (6 bases). Trimming took 5 bases from V and 5 from J, leaving 19 bases between them. There are 16 residues in the CDR3. Germline CDR1 reads MNHEY; CDR2 reads SVGEGT. DNA of the CDR3: TGTGCCAGCAGTCAACGTAGAGGACTACTGAACAATGAGCAGTTCTTC. This encodes CASSQRRGLLNNEQFF.

The V and J genes are TRBV12-3 or TRBV12-4 and TRBJ2-3; 11 nucleotides line up with TRBD2. Trimming cost V 7 bases and J 5 bases; bases outside gene matches: 11. The CDR3 spans 16 residues. CDR3 DNA sequence: TGTGCCAGCATTCTACTAGCGGGGGCCATCGGAGATACGCAGTATTTT. Translated, it gives CASILLAGAIGDTQYF.

This clonotype occurred a few times. V and J are TRBV28 and TRBJ1-4; 7 bases map to TRBD1. V lost 3 bases, J lost 8 bases, and 12 bases stayed unmatched. The CDR3 has 16 amino acids. Germline CDR1 reads MDHEN; CDR2 reads SYDVKM. The CDR3 DNA is TGTGCCAGCAGTTTGGGTGGGGCAGGGGGAAGAGAAAAACTGTTTTTT. Translated, it gives CASSLGGAGGREKLFF.

This clonotype has only a few counts. This chain uses TRBV7-2 with TRBJ2-7; D might be TRBD1 (6 bases). CDR1 and CDR2 (germline): SGHTA, FQGNSA. V gave up 5 bases and J gave up 2 bases, with 16 bases separating them. The length of the CDR3 is 15 residues. The CDR3 is CASSITPGDAYEQYF. The CDR3 region has the DNA TGTGCCAGCAGCATAACCCCAGGGGACGCCTACGAGCAGTACTTC.

The table lists this clonotype with a few counts. The chain uses TRBV28 and TRBJ2-5; 7 nucleotides match TRBD1. V lost 3 bases to trimming and J lost 9 bases; unmatched junction nucleotides: 25. Germline assignment: CDR1 MDHEN and CDR2 SYDVKM. CDR3 size: 19 residues. The CDR3 DNA reads TGTGCCAGCAGTTTTTTCTGGGGAGACGCGGACAGGCCCCAGGGGGCCCAGTACTTC. Protein: CASSFFWGDADRPQGAQYF.

This clonotype showed up just a few times. The V and J genes are TRBV12-3 or TRBV12-4 and TRBJ1-6; D is undetermined. V dropped 3 bases and J dropped 4 bases, with 7 bases sitting between them. This CDR3 comprises 14 residues. This CDR3 reads CASSFKQYNSPLHF. CDR3 in DNA: TGTGCCAGCAGTTTTAAACAGTATAATTCACCCCTCCACTTT.

The CDR3 loop is CASSVDGGGHRAQHF. In nucleotides, the CDR3 is TGTGCCAGCAGCGTGGACGGGGGCGGACACAGGGCCCAGCATTTT. The chain joins TRBV7-2 to TRBJ1-5, with D tentatively TRBD1 (6 bases). This CDR3 spans 15 amino acids. V was pared by 5 bases and J by 11 bases, with 22 bases between. Germline values: CDR1 SGHTA, CDR2 FQGNSA.

This rearrangement joins TRBV7-9 to TRBJ2-1, with 7 bases identical to TRBD1. Germline lookup yields CDR1 SEHNR and CDR2 FQNEAQ (reference sequence). The CDR3 spans 14 residues. J lost 6 bases, V lost 7 bases, and 9 bases had no gene match. In DNA, the CDR3 is TGTGCCAGCATCCGTACCGGGACAGCCAATGAGCAGTTCTTC. Translated: CASIRTGTANEQFF.